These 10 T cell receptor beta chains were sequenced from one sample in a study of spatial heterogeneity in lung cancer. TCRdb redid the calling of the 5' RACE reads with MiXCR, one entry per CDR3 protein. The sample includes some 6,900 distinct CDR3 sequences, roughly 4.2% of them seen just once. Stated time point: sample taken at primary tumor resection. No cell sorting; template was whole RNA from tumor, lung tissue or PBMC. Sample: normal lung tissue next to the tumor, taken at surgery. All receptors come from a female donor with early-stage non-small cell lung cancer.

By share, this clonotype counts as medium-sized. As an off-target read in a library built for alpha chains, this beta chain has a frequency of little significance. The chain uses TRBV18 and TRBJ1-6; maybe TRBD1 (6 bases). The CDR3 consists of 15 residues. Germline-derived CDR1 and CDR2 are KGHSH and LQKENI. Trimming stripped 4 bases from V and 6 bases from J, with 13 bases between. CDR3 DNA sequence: TGTGCCAGCTCACAATCGACAGGTCTTAATTCACCCCTCCACTTT. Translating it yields CASSQSTGLNSPLHF.

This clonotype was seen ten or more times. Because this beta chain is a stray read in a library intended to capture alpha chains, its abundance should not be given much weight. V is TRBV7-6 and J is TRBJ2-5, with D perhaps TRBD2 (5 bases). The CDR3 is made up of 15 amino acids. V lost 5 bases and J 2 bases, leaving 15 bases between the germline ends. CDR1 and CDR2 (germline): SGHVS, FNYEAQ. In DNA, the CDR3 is TGTGCCAGCAGCGGCATCACGGGGAGTCAAGAGACCCAGTACTTC. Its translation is CASSGITGSQETQYF.

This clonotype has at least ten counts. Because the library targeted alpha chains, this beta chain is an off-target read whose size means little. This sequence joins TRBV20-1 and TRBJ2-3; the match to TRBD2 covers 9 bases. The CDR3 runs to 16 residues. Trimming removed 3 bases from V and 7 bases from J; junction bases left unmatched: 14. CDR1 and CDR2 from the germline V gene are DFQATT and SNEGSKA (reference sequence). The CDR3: CSARGLTAGGPHTQYF. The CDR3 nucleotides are TGCAGTGCTAGGGGTCTGACGGCGGGGGGGCCGCATACGCAGTATTTT.

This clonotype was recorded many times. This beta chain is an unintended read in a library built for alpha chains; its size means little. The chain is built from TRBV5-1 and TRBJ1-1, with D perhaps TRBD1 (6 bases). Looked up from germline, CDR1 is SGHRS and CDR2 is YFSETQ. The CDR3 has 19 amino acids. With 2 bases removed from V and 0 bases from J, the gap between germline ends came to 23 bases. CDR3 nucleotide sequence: TGCGCCAGCAGCTTTTTGGGGCCGGGGGCAGGGACGGTGAACACTGAAGCTTTCTTT. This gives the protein CASSFLGPGAGTVNTEAFF. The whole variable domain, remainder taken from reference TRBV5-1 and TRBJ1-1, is KAGVTQTPRYLIKTRGQQVTLSCSPISGHRSVSWYQQTPGQGLQFLFEYFSETQRNKGNFPGRFSGRQFSNSRSEMNVSTLELGDSALYLCASSFLGPGAGTVNTEAFFGQGTRLTVV.

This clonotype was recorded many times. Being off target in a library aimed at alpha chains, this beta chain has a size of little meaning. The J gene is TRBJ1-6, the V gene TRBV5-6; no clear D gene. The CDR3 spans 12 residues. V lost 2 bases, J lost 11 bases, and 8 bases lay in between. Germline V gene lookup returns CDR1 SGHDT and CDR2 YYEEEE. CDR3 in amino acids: CASSFYPPPLHF. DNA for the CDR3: TGTGCCAGCAGCTTTTACCCTCCACCCCTCCACTTT. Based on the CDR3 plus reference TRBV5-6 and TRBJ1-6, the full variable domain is DAGVTQSPTHLIKTRGQQVTLRCSPKSGHDTVSWYQQALGQGPQFIFQYYEEEERQRGNFPDRFSGHQFPNYSSELNVNALLLGDSALYLCASSFYPPPLHFGNGTRLTVT.

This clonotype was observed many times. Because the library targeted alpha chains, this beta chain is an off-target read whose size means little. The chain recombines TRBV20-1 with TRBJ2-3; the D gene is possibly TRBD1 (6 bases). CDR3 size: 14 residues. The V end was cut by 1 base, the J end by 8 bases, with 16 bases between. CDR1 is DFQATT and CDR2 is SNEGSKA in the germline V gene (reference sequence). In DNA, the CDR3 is TGCAGTGCTAGAGTTGTGGGCACAGGGCTTACGCAGTATTTT. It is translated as CSARVVGTGLTQYF.

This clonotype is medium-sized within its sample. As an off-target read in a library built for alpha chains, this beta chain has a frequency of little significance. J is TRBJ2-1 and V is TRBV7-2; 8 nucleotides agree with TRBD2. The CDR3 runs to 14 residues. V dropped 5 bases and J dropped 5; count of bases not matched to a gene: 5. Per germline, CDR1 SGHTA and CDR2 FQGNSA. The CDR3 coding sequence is TGTGCCAGCAGCGCGGGACTAGAGAACAATGAGCAGTTCTTC. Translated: CASSAGLENNEQFF.

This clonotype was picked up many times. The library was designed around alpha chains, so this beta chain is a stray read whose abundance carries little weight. Written as DNA, the CDR3 is TGTGCCAGCAGCTTTTCCGGGACAGCGGCTCTTTCACCCCTCCACTTT. Its translation is CASSFSGTAALSPLHF. The chain couples TRBV5-5 to TRBJ1-6; 7 bases fit TRBD1. Trimming removed 2 bases from V and 9 bases from J; junction bases left unmatched: 11. The CDR3 spans 16 residues. Germline lookup yields CDR1 SGHKS and CDR2 YYEKEE (reference sequence). Full variable domain (rest looked up from reference TRBV5-5 and TRBJ1-6): DAGVTQSPTHLIKTRGQQVTLRCSPISGHKSVSWYQQVLGQGPQFIFQYYEKEERGRGNFPDRFSARQFPNYSSELNVNALLLGDSALYLCASSFSGTAALSPLHFGNGTRLTVT.

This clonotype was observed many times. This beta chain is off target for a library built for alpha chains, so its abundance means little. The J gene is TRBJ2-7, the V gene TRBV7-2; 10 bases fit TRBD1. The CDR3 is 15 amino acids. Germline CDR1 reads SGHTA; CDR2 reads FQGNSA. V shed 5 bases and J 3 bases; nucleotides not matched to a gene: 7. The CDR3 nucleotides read TGTGCCAGCAGCACCCGGACAGGGGGTGGCTACGAGCAGTACTTC. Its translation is CASSTRTGGGYEQYF.

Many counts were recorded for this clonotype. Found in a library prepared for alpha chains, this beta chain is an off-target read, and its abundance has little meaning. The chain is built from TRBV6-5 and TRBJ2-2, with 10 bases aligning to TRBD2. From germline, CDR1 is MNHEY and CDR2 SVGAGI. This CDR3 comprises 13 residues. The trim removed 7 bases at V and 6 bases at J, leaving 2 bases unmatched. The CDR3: CASTLAGAGELFF. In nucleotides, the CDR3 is TGTGCCAGCACCCTAGCGGGGGCCGGGGAGCTGTTTTTT.